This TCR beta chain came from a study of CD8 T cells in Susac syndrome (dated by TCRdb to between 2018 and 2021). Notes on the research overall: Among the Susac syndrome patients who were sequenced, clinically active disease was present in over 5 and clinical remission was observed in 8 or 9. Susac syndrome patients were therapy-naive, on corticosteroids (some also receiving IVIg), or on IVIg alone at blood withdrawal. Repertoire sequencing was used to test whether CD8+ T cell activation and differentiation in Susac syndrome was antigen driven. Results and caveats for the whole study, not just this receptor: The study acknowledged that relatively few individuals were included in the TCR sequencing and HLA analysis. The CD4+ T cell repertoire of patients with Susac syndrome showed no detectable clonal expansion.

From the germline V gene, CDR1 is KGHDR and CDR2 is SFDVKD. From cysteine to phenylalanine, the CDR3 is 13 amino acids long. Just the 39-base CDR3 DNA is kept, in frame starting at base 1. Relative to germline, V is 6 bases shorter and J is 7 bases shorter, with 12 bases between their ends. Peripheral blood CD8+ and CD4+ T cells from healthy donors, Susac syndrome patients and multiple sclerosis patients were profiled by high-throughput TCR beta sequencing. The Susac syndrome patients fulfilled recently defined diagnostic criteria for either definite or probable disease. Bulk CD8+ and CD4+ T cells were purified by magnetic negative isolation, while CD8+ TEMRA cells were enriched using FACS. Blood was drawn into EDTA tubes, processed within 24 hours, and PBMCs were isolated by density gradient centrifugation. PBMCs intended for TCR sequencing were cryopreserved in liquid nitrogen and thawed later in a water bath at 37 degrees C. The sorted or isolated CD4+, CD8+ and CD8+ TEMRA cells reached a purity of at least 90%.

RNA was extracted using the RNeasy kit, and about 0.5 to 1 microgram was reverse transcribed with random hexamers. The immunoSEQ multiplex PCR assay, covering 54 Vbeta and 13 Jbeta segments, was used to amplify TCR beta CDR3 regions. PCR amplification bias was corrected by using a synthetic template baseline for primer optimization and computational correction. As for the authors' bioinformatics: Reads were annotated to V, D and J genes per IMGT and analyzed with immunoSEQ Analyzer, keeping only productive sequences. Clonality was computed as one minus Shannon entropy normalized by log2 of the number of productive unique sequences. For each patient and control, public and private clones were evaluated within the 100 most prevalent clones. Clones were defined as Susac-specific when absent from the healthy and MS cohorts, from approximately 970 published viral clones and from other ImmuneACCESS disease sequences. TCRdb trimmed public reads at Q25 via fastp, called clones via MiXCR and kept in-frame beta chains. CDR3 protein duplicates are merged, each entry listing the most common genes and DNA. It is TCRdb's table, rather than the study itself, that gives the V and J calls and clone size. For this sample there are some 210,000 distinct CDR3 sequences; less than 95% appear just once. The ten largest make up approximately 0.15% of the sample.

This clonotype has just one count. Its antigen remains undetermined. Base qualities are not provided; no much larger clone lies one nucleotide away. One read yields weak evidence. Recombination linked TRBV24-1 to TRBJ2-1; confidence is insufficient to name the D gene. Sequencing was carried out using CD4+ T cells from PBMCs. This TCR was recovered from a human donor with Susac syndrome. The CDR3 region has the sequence CATSSPSGNEQFF. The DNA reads TGTGCCACCAGTTCGCCCTCAGGTAATGAGCAGTTCTTC.